A few counts support the clone carrying this TCR beta chain. This sample was taken from a study of blood T cell repertoires in COVID-19. Study at large: Researchers got acute and convalescent COVID-19 samples from the United States, Italy and Spain. T cells, B-cell-depleted T cells, or PBMCs provided the cDNA or gDNA that served as material.

The Seattle patients, enrolled during active infection, were followed longitudinally. TCRdb keeps only in-frame clones here, not all; method: immunoSEQ multiplex PCR. The sample consists of about 120,000 clones, around 81% of them appearing once. Germline V gene data show CDR1 as SGHNT and CDR2 as YENEEA. The CDR3 loop spans 15 amino acids. Trimming removed 2 bases from V and 1 base from J, with 8 bases in between. This clonotype originated in a man aged 25-40 years with COVID-19, enrolled during active disease. The rearrangement joins TRBV11-3 to TRBJ1-4; D not resolved. Sequenced: peripheral blood. The CDR3 sequence is CASSLMSQTNEKLFF. CDR3 nucleotide sequence: TGTGCCAGCAGCTTAATGTCACAAACTAATGAAAAACTGTTTTTT. The entire variable domain, with the rest obtained from reference TRBV11-3 and TRBJ1-4, is as follows: EAGVVQSPRYKIIEKKQPVAFWCNPISGHNTLYWYLQNLGQGPELLIRYENEEAVDDSQLPKDRFSAERLKGVDSTLKIQPAELGDSAVYLCASSLMSQTNEKLFFGSGTQLSVL.